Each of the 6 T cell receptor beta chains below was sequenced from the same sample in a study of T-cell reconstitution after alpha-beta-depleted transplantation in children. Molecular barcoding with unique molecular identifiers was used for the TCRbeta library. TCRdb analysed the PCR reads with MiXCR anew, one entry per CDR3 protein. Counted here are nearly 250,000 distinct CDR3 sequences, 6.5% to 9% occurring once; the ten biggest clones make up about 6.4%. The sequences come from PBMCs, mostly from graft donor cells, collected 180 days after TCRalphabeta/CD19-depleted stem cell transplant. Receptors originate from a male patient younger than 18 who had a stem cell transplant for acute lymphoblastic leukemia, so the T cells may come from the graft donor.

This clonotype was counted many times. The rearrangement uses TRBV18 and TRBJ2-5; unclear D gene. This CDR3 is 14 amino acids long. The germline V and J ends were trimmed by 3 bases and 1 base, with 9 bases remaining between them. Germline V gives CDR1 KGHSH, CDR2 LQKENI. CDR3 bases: TGTGCCAGCTCACCGGTAGACTCCCAAGAGACCCAGTACTTC. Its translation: CASSPVDSQETQYF. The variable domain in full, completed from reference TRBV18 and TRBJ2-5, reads NAGVMQNPRHLVRRRGQEARLRCSPMKGHSHVYWYRQLPEEGLKFMVYLQKENIIDESGMPKERFSAEFPKEGPSILRIQQVVRGDSAAYFCASSPVDSQETQYFGPGTRLLVL.

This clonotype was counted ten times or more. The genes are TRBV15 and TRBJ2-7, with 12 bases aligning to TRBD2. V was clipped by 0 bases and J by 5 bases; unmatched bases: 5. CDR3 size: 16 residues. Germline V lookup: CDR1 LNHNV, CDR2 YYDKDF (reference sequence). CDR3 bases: TGTGCCACCAGCAGAGATAGACTAGCGGGGGCCGACGAGCAGTACTTC. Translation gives CATSRDRLAGADEQYF.

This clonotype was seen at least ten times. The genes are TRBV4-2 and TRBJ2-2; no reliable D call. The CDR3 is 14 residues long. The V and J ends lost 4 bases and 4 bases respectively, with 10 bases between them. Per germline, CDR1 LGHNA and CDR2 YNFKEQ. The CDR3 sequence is CASSPETLTGELFF. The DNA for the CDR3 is TGTGCCAGCAGCCCCGAGACTCTCACCGGGGAGCTGTTTTTT.

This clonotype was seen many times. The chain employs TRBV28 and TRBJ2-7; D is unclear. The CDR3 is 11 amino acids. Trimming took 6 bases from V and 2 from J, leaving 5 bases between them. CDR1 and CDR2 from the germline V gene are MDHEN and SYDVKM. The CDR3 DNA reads TGTGCCAGCAGAAGTCCCTACGAGCAGTACTTC. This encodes CASRSPYEQYF.

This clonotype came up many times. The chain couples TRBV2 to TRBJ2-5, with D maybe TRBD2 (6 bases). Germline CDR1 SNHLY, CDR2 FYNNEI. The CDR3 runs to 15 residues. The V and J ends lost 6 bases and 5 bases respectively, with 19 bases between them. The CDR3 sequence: CASSWGDLRGETQYF. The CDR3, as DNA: TGTGCCAGCAGCTGGGGGGACCTACGAGGGGAGACCCAGTACTTC. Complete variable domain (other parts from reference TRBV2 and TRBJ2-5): EPEVTQTPSHQVTQMGQEVILRCVPISNHLYFYWYRQILGQKVEFLVSFYNNEISEKSEIFDDQFSVERPDGSNFTLKIRSTKLEDSAMYFCASSWGDLRGETQYFGPGTRLLVL.

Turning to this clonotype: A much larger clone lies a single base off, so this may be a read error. This CDR3 reads CASSLWPSPRHF. CDR3 bases: TGTGCCAGCAGCTTATGGCCTTCGCCCCGGCATTTT. This chain connects TRBV7-2 to TRBJ1-5; D call uncertain. Germline V gives CDR1 SGHTA, CDR2 FQGNSA. The CDR3 totals 12 residues.